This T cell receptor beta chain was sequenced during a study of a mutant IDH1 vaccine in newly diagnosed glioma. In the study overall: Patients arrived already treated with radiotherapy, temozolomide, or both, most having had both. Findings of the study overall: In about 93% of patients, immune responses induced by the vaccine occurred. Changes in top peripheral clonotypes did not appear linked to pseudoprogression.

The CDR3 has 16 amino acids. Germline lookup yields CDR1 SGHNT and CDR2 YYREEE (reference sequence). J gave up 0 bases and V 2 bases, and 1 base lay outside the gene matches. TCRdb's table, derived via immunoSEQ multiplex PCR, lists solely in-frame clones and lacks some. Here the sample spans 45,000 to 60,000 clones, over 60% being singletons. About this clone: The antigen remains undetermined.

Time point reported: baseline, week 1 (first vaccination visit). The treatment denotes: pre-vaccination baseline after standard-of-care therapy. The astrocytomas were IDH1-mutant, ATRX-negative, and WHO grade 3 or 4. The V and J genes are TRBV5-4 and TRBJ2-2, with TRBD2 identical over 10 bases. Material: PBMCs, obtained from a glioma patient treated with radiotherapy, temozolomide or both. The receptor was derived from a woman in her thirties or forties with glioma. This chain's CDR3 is CASSLLAGPNTGELFF. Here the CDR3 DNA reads TGTGCCAGCAGCTTACTAGCGGGGCCGAACACCGGGGAGCTGTTTTTT.